The rows below give T cell receptor beta chains drawn from one sample of a study of identical twins. TCRdb reprocessed the 5' RACE reads with MiXCR, giving one entry per CDR3 protein. Of 450,000 to 500,000 distinct CDR3 sequences listed, roughly 13% are singletons. This same sample was also taken into another study, of yellow fever vaccine responses in identical twins.

Sequenced material: CD4+ T cells sorted from blood. Every receptor here comes from a woman in her late teens or twenties in good health. CDR3s include the opening cysteine and the closing phenylalanine or tryptophan. Fields, in order: V gene, CDR3 protein.

TRBV6-5	CASSYGGGVGDTQYF
TRBV24-1	CATSDYIVVGPLTGKNTGELFF
TRBV20-1	CSARTDGTGELFF
TRBV3-1	CASRSSTETGELFF
TRBV28	CATTGGPYEQYF
TRBV12-3/TRBV12-4	CASSLYRVGASLTLGNEQFF
TRBV5-1	CASRLAGGLTDTQYF
TRBV7-9	CASSLVPAPNEQYF
TRBV2	CASSEEEYRTEAFF
TRBV20-1	CSAGQGVTSEQFF
TRBV19	CASRTGATNEKLFF
TRBV18	CASSPLGEEQYF
TRBV6-2/TRBV6-3	CASSPRTIRETQYF
TRBV7-9	CASSLGVSQTEQYF
TRBV18	CASSPQGETQYF
TRBV3-1	CASSRTEAAYEQYF